This T cell receptor (beta chain) was captured in a study of CD8 T cells in ankylosing spondylitis. The CDR3 totals 13 residues. The V gene's germline CDR1 is SGHTA and CDR2 FQGNSA. V gave up 10 bases and J gave up 0 bases, with 13 bases separating them. Libraries for TCR beta were made by quantitative 5'-RACE with molecular barcodes. TCRdb processed the 5' RACE reads anew with MiXCR; each CDR3 protein has one entry. The sample lists about 540,000 distinct CDR3 sequences, roughly 13% occurring once. On this clonotype: Its cognate antigen is unknown.

Findings and limits, study-wide: Ankylosing spondylitis blood appeared to carry a characteristic TCR beta motif of roughly 8 highly homologous variants.

This clonotype was sampled from a male donor with ankylosing spondylitis. This chain connects TRBV7-2 to TRBJ2-7; no clear D gene. The sequenced sample consisted of blood, either unsorted or a sorted T cell fraction (not recorded which). The CDR3 sequence is CAKAMGNSYEQYF. In DNA form, the CDR3 reads TGTGCCAAGGCCATGGGCAACTCCTACGAGCAGTACTTC.